The 5 T cell receptor beta chains below were found in one sample sequenced in a study of early T cells in non-severe SARS-CoV-2 infection. TCRdb re-derived calls from the 5' RACE reads in MiXCR, one entry per CDR3 protein. The profile shows 26,000 or so distinct CDR3 sequences, 4% to 5% of them singletons. Sequenced material: whole blood. These receptors were collected from an adult who was a healthcare worker with PCR-confirmed SARS-CoV-2 infection or an uninfected control (not recorded which).

This clonotype has just a few counts. The chain carries TRBV12-3 or TRBV12-4 and TRBJ2-3; D is undetermined. The CDR3 runs to 13 residues. Trimming removed 4 bases at V and 3 bases at J, with 8 bases between. This CDR3 reads CASSYTGTDTQYF. The CDR3 DNA reads TGTGCCAGCAGTTATACCGGTACAGATACGCAGTATTTT.

There are many counts of this clonotype. The CDR3 sequence is CASSQEGISGRVYGNEQFF. CDR3 sequence (DNA): TGCGCCAGCAGCCAAGAAGGGATTAGCGGGAGGGTTTATGGGAATGAGCAGTTCTTC. V usage is TRBV4-1 and J usage is TRBJ2-1, with 11 bases matching TRBD2. This CDR3 region has 19 residues. Germline V gene data show CDR1 as MGHRA and CDR2 as YSYEKL. The junction had 14 bases not matched to a gene; V was cut back by 0 bases and J by 7 bases.

In this sample, this clonotype turned up many times. The rearrangement uses TRBV20-1 and TRBJ2-1; TRBD1 matches 8 bases. Germline V gene sequence: CDR1 DFQATT, CDR2 SNEGSKA (reference sequence). This CDR3 has 16 amino acids. V was clipped by 5 bases and J by 6 bases; unmatched bases: 15. The CDR3, as DNA: TGCAGTGCTCTTCCAACGACAGGGGCCCTTTCCAATGAGCAGTTCTTC. This codes for CSALPTTGALSNEQFF.

This clonotype was counted many times. The CDR3, as DNA: TGCAGTGCCTTCAATAGCGCCAACTATGGCTACACCTTC. Translation gives CSAFNSANYGYTF. This chain connects TRBV20-1 to TRBJ1-2; D is unclear. Germline V gives CDR1 DFQATT, CDR2 SNEGSKA (reference sequence). The CDR3 totals 13 residues. V lost 6 bases and J 2 bases, leaving 13 bases between the germline ends.

This clonotype was seen a handful of times. The chain combines TRBV2 with TRBJ1-2; D unclear. CDR3 length equals 14 residues. Trimming took off 3 bases at V and 0 bases at J, with 8 bases between the two ends. The germline V gene encodes CDR1 SNHLY and CDR2 FYNNEI. CDR3 region: CASSEWQSNYGYTF. CDR3 DNA sequence: TGTGCCAGCAGTGAGTGGCAATCTAACTATGGCTACACCTTC.